This T cell receptor (beta chain) was identified in a study of blood T cell repertoires in COVID-19. Looking at the study overall: COVID-19 samples from acute and convalescent phases originated in the United States, Italy and Spain. The analysed material was cDNA or gDNA that came from T cells, B-cell-depleted T cells, or PBMCs.

A few counts support this clone. In the authors' workflow: Amplification of reference gene primers provided the estimated nucleated cell counts. Repertoires were generated with immunoSEQ multiplex PCR, while TCRdb's copy carries only in-frame clones and drops some. That table supplies the V and J calls and clone size; D and trimming were determined from the DNA. The repertoire has around 120,000 clones, over 80% of them found once; the top ten carry 25% to 30%. The V gene lost 1 base and the J gene lost 3 bases, with 9 bases spanning the gap. CDR1 and CDR2 (germline): LGHDT, YNNKEL (reference sequence). The CDR3 is 14 amino acids.

This chain joins TRBV3-1 (or the pseudogene TRBV3-2) and TRBJ1-2; D is unresolved. The TCR sequence derives from a woman in her 70s with acute or convalescent COVID-19. Sequencing input: peripheral blood. The CDR3 protein is CASSQGEGYYGYTF. As DNA, the CDR3 is TGTGCCAGCAGCCAAGGGGAGGGATACTATGGCTACACCTTC.